This TCR beta chain was identified during a study of CD8 T cells in ankylosing spondylitis. This clonotype was observed a handful of times. Its antigen is currently unknown. Study results and caveats: Disease-linked clones displayed a CD8+ phenotype and appeared relatively rarely in peripheral blood.

With molecular barcodes, quantitative 5'-RACE was used to make the TCR beta libraries. Each CDR3 protein gets one entry after TCRdb re-called the 5' RACE reads with MiXCR. The data hold about 130,000 distinct CDR3 sequences, with approximately 10% observed a single time. Germline CDR1 SGHTA, CDR2 FQGNSA. The CDR3 consists of 13 residues. V dropped 1 base and J dropped 6 bases, with 9 bases sitting between them. The V gene is TRBV7-2, the J gene TRBJ1-1; tentatively, D is TRBD1 (5 bases). Specimen: blood, either unsorted or a sorted T cell fraction (not recorded which). The clonotype was recovered from a female donor with ankylosing spondylitis or in good health (not recorded which). CDR3 nucleotides: TGTGCCAGCAGCTTAGGTAGGGACCCTGAAGCTTTCTTT. This sequence encodes CASSLGRDPEAFF.